Detailed here is one T cell receptor (beta chain). The antigen is undetermined. PCR was performed using 60 Vbeta and 13 Jbeta primers. Authors' methods: Around 80 million unique TCR beta chains, roughly 11 million of them shared, were counted by a later analysis. The method was immunoSEQ multiplex PCR; TCRdb's version includes in-frame clones alone and lacks a portion of them. From that table come the V and J calls and clone size; the DNA was used to work out D and trimming. The sample has approximately 270,000 clones; 80% are singletons. These data are taken from a study of cytomegalovirus exposure and HLA in healthy donors. V lost 4 bases to trimming and J lost 5 bases, with 22 bases between them. Germline V gene lookup returns CDR1 SGDLS and CDR2 YYNGEE. The length of the CDR3 is 17 residues. Study results and limitations: It was likely that a cluster of highly shared sequence variants was a sequencing artifact.

This rearrangement joins TRBV9 to TRBJ2-1; tentative D call: TRBD1 (6 bases). Sequencing was done on a sample of PBMCs. The origin of this receptor is a girl aged 2-10 years in good health and CMV-seronegative. The CDR3 coding sequence is TGTGCCAGCAGCTCCTACCATGGGGCCAGGGACAACAATGAGCAGTTCTTC. Translating it yields CASSSYHGARDNNEQFF. Full variable domain (rest looked up from reference TRBV9 and TRBJ2-1): DSGVTQTPKHLITATGQRVTLRCSPRSGDLSVYWYQQSLDQGLQFLIQYYNGEERAKGNILERFSAQQFPDLHSELNLSSLELGDSALYFCASSSYHGARDNNEQFFGPGTRLTVL.